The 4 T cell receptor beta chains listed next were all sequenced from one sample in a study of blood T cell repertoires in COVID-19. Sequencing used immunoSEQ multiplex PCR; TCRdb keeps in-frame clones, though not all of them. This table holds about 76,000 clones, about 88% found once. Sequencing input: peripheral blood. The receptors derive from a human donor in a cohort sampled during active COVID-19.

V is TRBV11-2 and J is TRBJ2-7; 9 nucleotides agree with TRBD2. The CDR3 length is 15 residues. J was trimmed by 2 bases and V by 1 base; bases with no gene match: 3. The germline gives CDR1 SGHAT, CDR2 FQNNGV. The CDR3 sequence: CASSLVREGPYEQYF. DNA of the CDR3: TGTGCCAGCAGCTTAGTGCGGGAGGGTCCCTACGAGCAGTACTTC.

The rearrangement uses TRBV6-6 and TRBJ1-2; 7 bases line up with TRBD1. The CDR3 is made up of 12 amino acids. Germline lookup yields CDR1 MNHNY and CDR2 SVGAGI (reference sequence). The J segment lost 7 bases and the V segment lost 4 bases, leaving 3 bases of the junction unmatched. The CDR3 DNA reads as TGTGCCAGCAGTTCAGACAGGGCTGGCTACACCTTC. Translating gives CASSSDRAGYTF.

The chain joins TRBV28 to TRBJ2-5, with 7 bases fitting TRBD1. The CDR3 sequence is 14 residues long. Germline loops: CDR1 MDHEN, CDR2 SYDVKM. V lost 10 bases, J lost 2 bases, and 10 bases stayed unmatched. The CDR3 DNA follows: TGTGCCACTCGACCTTGGGACAGTCAAGAGACCCAGTACTTC. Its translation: CATRPWDSQETQYF.

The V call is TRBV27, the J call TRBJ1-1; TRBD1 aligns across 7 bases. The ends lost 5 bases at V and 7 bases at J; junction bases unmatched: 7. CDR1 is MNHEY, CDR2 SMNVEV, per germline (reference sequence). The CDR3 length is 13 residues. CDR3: CASSPTGSGEAFF. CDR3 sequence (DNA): TGTGCCAGCAGTCCGACAGGGAGCGGTGAAGCTTTCTTT.